Each of the 7 T cell receptor beta chains below was sequenced from the same sample in a study of Ad26.COV2.S vaccination and SARS-CoV-2 variants. Method: immunoSEQ multiplex PCR; TCRdb's copy keeps in-frame clones and lacks some. The table records 300,000 to 500,000 clones, approximately 91% of them present only once. Treatment indicated: about 20 received Ad26.COV2.S at low or high dose, single or two shots; several received placebo; per-sample allocation not given. Day 63 following the first vaccine or placebo injection was when the samples were taken. Sequencing used peripheral blood, obtained in a trial of Ad26.COV2.S vaccine versus placebo. All receptors derive from a person aged 18-65 years who received the Ad26.COV2.S COVID-19 vaccine or a placebo.

The chain joins TRBV5-1 to TRBJ2-7; the match to TRBD1 covers 9 bases. Germline V gene lookup returns CDR1 SGHRS and CDR2 YFSETQ. V was pared by 3 bases and J by 4 bases, with 8 bases of the junction left unmatched. The CDR3 runs 15 residues. The CDR3 DNA sequence: TGCGCCAGCAGCTACGGGACAGGGTCCCCTTACGAGCAGTACTTC. Translation: CASSYGTGSPYEQYF.

This sequence joins TRBV9 and TRBJ2-5; D is perhaps TRBD2 (7 bases). Trimming cost V 1 base and J 5 bases, with 15 bases left between them. CDR1 SGDLS and CDR2 YYNGEE come from the germline V gene. The CDR3 contains 15 residues. The CDR3 loop reads CASSVMRGPGETQYF. CDR3 DNA: TGTGCCAGCAGCGTAATGCGGGGGCCAGGGGAGACCCAGTACTTC. Using reference TRBV9 and TRBJ2-5 for the parts outside the CDR3, the full variable domain is DSGVTQTPKHLITATGQRVTLRCSPRSGDLSVYWYQQSLDQGLQFLIQYYNGEERAKGNILERFSAQQFPDLHSELNLSSLELGDSALYFCASSVMRGPGETQYFGPGTRLLVL.

The chain recombines TRBV2 with TRBJ2-1; 11 positions match TRBD2. This CDR3 region has 17 residues. Germline lookup yields CDR1 SNHLY and CDR2 FYNNEI. Losses at the gene ends were 4 bases for V and 0 bases for J; bases not matched to a gene: 5. The DNA of the CDR3 is TGTGCCAGCAGTGGCCCGGGACTAGCGGTCTCCTACAATGAGCAGTTCTTC. Its translation is CASSGPGLAVSYNEQFF. The full variable domain, with the rest looked up from reference TRBV2 and TRBJ2-1, is EPEVTQTPSHQVTQMGQEVILRCVPISNHLYFYWYRQILGQKVEFLVSFYNNEISEKSEIFDDQFSVERPDGSNFTLKIRSTKLEDSAMYFCASSGPGLAVSYNEQFFGPGTRLTVL.

V and J are TRBV6-2 or TRBV6-3 and TRBJ1-1; D might be TRBD1 (5 bases). There are 14 residues in the CDR3. CDR1 and CDR2 (germline): MNHEY, SVGEGT. V was cut by 5 bases and J by 4 bases, with 14 bases left in between. The CDR3 nucleotides read TGTGCCAGCAGTGCCGGGGGAGGGCCCACTGAAGCTTTCTTT. This gives the protein CASSAGGGPTEAFF.

The gene calls are TRBV5-4 and TRBJ2-3; the D gene is possibly TRBD2 (6 bases). The germline V gene encodes CDR1 SGHNT and CDR2 YYREEE (reference sequence). Trimming cost V 4 bases and J 4 bases, with 13 bases left between them. This CDR3 spans 14 amino acids. The CDR3 is CASSEDIAADTQYF. The CDR3 DNA reads TGTGCCAGCAGCGAGGATATAGCGGCAGATACGCAGTATTTT.

This rearrangement joins TRBV6-1 to TRBJ1-1; no definite D call. The CDR3 has 13 residues. Trimming left V 2 bases short and J 3 bases short, with 7 bases between. The germline V gene encodes CDR1 MNHNS and CDR2 SASEGT. CDR3 in DNA: TGTGCCAGCAGTGAAAGTGGGTACACTGAAGCTTTCTTT. The encoded protein is CASSESGYTEAFF.

This clone appeared a single time. The chain joins TRBV15 to TRBJ1-1, with a tentative D call TRBD1 (5 bases). With 1 base removed from V and 6 bases from J, the gap between germline ends came to 21 bases. Germline CDR1 and CDR2: LNHNV and YYDKDF (reference sequence). The CDR3 sequence is 17 residues long. The CDR3: CATSRGADIMELPEAFF. The CDR3 DNA is TGTGCCACCAGCAGAGGGGCGGACATCATGGAATTACCTGAAGCTTTCTTT.